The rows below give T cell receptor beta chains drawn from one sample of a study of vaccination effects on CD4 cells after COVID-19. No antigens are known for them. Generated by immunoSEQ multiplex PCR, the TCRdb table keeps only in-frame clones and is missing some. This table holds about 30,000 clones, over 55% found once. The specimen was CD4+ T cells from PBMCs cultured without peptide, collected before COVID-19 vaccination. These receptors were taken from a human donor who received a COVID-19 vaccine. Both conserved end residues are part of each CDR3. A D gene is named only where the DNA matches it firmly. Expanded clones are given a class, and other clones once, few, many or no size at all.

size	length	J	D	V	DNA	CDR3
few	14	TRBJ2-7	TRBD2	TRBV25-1	TGTGCCAGCAGGCGGGGGGAAGCTACCTACGAGCAGTACTTC	CASRRGEATYEQYF
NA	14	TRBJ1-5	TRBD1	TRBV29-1	TGCAGCGCTGCAATGACAGGGCCGTCGTCGCCCCAGCATTTT	CSAAMTGPSSPQHF
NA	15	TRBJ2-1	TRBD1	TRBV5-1	TGCGCCAGCAGGTTGGGGACAGAGCCATACAATGAGCAGTTCTTC	CASRLGTEPYNEQFF
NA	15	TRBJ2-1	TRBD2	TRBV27	TGTGCCAGCAGCAGACTAGCGGGGGGTGCCAATGAGCAGTTCTTC	CASSRLAGGANEQFF
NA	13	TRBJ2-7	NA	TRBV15	TGTGCCACCAGCAGAGAGGGTGGATACGAGCAGTACTTC	CATSREGGYEQYF
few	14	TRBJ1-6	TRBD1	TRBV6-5	TGTGCCAGCACCTCGGGGCAGGGGGATTCACCCCTCCACTTT	CASTSGQGDSPLHF
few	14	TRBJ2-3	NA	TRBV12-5	TGTGCTAGTGGGGCAGGGGCTAGGACAGATACGCAGTATTTT	CASGAGARTDTQYF
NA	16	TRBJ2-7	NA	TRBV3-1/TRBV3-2	TGTGCCAGCAGCCAAGAAGAGGGGGTTCGTTCCTACGAGCAGTACTTC	CASSQEEGVRSYEQYF
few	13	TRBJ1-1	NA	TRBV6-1	TGTGCCAGCAGTGATCAGCTCCAGGGTGAAGCTTTCTTT	CASSDQLQGEAFF
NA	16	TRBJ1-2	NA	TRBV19	TGTGCCAGTAGTATTAGGTTCAGCGATTCTAACTATGGCTACACCTTC	CASSIRFSDSNYGYTF
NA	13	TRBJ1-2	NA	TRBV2	TGTGCCAGCAGTGAAACCCCCAGGGGAGGCTACACCTTC	CASSETPRGGYTF
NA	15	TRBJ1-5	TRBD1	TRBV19	TGTGCCAGTAGTGACAGGGGATCGGGCAATCAGCCCCAGCATTTT	CASSDRGSGNQPQHF
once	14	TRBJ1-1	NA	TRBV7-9	TGTGCCAGCAGCTTACATGGGGTTGGAGTTGAAGCTTTCTTT	CASSLHGVGVEAFF
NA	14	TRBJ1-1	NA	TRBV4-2	TGTGCCAGCAGCCAAGAAAAGGGTACTCGCAAAGCTTTCTTT	CASSQEKGTRKAFF
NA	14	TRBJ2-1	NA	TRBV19	TGTGCCAGTAAGGCCTCGAGCTCCTACAATGAGCAGTTCTTC	CASKASSSYNEQFF
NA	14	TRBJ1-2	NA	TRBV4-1	TGCGCCAGCAGCCGAAGCGGGGGGGCAGGCGGCTACACCTTC	CASSRSGGAGGYTF
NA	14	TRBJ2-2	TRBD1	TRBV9	TGTGCCAGCACGGACAGGGCGAACACCGGGGAGCTGTTTTTT	CASTDRANTGELFF
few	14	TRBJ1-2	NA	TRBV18	TGTGCCAGCTCACCAGTCGAGGAAAACTATGGCTACACCTTC	CASSPVEENYGYTF
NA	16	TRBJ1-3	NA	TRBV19	TGTGCCAGTAGTCCCCTCCGACAAAACTCTGGAAACACCATATATTTT	CASSPLRQNSGNTIYF
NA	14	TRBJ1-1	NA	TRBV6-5	TGTGCCAGCAGTCAGCCTAATATGAACACTGAAGCTTTCTTT	CASSQPNMNTEAFF
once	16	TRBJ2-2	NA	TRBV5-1	TGCGCCAGCAGCTTGGAAGGTCGGAGGGACGGCGGGGAGCTGTTTTTT	CASSLEGRRDGGELFF
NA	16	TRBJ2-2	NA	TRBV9	TGTGCCAGCAGCGTAGACTCCTGGCTGAACACCGGGGAGCTGTTTTTT	CASSVDSWLNTGELFF